The source of this TCR beta chain is a study of shared clonotypes between healthy human individuals. Study conclusions and caveats: Sampling was confined to blood; repertoires within tissues likely differ. Naive CD4 clonotype sharing across several donors was around 5%.

Naive CD8 cells lacked CD45RO, underwent positive selection for CCR7 and left out terminally differentiated effector memory CD45RA+ cells. Healthy and HIV-negative, the adult donors had no recent acute infections or vaccinations. A word on this clone: What it binds is not known.

Genomic DNA from each subset was divided evenly over several immunoSEQ plates. Profiled with immunoSEQ multiplex PCR; TCRdb holds only in-frame clones, not every one. The repertoire holds fewer than 850,000 clones, 96% seen once, with about 0.22% in the top ten. The source material was naive CD8+ T cells sorted from blood. The sequence came from a man under 40 in good health.

CDR3 loop: CASSHFSERENPYEQYF. CDR3 DNA sequence: TGTGCCAGCAGCCATTTTTCGGAGCGGGAGAATCCCTACGAGCAGTACTTC. The gene calls are TRBV14 and TRBJ2-7; 8 nucleotides agree with TRBD2. With 3 bases clipped from V and 2 bases from J, the junction kept 12 bases outside the gene matches. Germline V lookup: CDR1 SGHDN, CDR2 FVKESK. CDR3 length: 17 amino acids.